The 5 T cell receptor beta chains in this list originate from one sample, sequenced in a study of shared clonotypes between healthy human individuals. The assay was immunoSEQ multiplex PCR, and TCRdb's table has in-frame clones only and misses some. The sample includes under 850,000 clones, roughly 92% of them seen just once. Naive CD8 cells lacked CD45RO, underwent positive selection for CCR7 and left out terminally differentiated effector memory CD45RA+ cells. Sequences were obtained from naive CD8+ T cells sorted from blood. Receptors were obtained from a man in his thirties or forties in good health.

The CDR3 here is CASSLDIYNEQFF. The CDR3 bases are TGTGCCAGCAGCTTGGACATCTACAATGAGCAGTTCTTC. This chain links TRBV5-6 with TRBJ2-1; D unclear. Trimming removed 0 bases from V and 3 bases from J, with 4 bases in between. This CDR3 is 13 amino acids long. Germline loops: CDR1 SGHDT, CDR2 YYEEEE. Based on the CDR3 plus reference TRBV5-6 and TRBJ2-1, the full variable domain is DAGVTQSPTHLIKTRGQQVTLRCSPKSGHDTVSWYQQALGQGPQFIFQYYEEEERQRGNFPDRFSGHQFPNYSSELNVNALLLGDSALYLCASSLDIYNEQFFGPGTRLTVL.

The chain recombines TRBV7-8 with TRBJ2-1, with 9 bases lining up with TRBD1. The CDR3 is made up of 16 amino acids. The trim removed 2 bases at V and 4 bases at J, leaving 6 bases unmatched. CDR1 and CDR2 (germline): SGHVS, FQNEAQ. The CDR3 region has the DNA TGTGCCAGCAGCTTACTTGACAGGGGGTTATACAATGAGCAGTTCTTC. Encoded protein: CASSLLDRGLYNEQFF. The full variable domain, its missing parts supplied by reference TRBV7-8 and TRBJ2-1, is GAGVSQSPRYKVAKRGQDVALRCDPISGHVSLFWYQQALGQGPEFLTYFQNEAQLDKSGLPSDRFFAERPEGSVSTLKIQRTQQEDSAVYLCASSLLDRGLYNEQFFGPGTRLTVL.

The chain is built from TRBV10-3 and TRBJ2-1; D gene unclear. Trimming shortened V by 7 bases and J by 1 base, and 11 bases separated the two germline ends. Germline loops: CDR1 ENHRY, CDR2 SYGVKD. This CDR3 has 14 amino acids. The CDR3 here is CAIKGTYSYNEQFF. The CDR3 nucleotides read TGTGCCATCAAAGGAACTTATTCCTACAATGAGCAGTTCTTC.

The chain is built from TRBV7-9 and TRBJ2-5, with 7 bases identical to TRBD2. Germline V lookup: CDR1 SEHNR, CDR2 FQNEAQ (reference sequence). J gave up 1 base and V 3 bases, and 14 bases lay outside the gene matches. CDR3 size: 18 residues. The CDR3 nucleotides are TGTGCCAGCAGCTTTCGGGGGGAAGCGGGGTCCTTCCAAGAGACCCAGTACTTC. Protein: CASSFRGEAGSFQETQYF.

A few counts support this clone. V usage is TRBV18 and J usage is TRBJ1-2; TRBD1 is a possible D gene (6 bases). CDR1 is KGHSH, CDR2 LQKENI, per germline. The V end lost 6 bases, the J end lost 2 bases, and 13 bases lay between the germline ends. The CDR3 length is 14 residues. The CDR3 DNA reads as TGTGCCAGCTCGCCGGGGGCAGGCAACTATGGCTACACCTTC. Translating it yields CASSPGAGNYGYTF.